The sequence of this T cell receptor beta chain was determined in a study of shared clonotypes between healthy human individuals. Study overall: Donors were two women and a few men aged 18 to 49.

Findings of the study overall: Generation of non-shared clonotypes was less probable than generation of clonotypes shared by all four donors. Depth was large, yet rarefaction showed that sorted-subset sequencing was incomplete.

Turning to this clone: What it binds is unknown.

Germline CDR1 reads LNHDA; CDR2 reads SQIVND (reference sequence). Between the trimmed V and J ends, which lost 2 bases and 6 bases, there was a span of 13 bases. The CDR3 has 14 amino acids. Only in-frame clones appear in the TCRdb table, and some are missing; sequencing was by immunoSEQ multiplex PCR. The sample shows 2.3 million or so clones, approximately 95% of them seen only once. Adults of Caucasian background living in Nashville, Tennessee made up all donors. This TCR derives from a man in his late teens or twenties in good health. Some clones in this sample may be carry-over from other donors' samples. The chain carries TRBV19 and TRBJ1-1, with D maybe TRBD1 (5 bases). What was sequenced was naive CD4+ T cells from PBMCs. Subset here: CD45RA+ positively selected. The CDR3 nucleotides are TGTGCCAGTAGTATATGGGCGGGGGACGCTGAAGCTTTCTTT. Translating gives CASSIWAGDAEAFF.